Following are 17 T cell receptor beta chains from one sample sequenced in a study of T cell repertoires in cytomegalovirus infection. No antigen is known for these receptors. Via MiXCR, TCRdb re-called the reads, giving one row per CDR3 protein. The sample contains tens of thousands of distinct CDR3 sequences, 20% to 25% of which appear only once. Sequences were obtained from PBMCs, sequenced either directly or after in vitro stimulation (not recorded which). These receptors were taken from a human donor in good health (CMV status not recorded). Some clones in this sample may be carry-over from other donors' samples.

This clonotype was observed a handful of times. The genes are TRBV12-3 or TRBV12-4 and TRBJ1-4; unclear D gene. This CDR3 has 12 residues. V shed 11 bases and J shed 7 bases, with 14 bases lying between them. CDR3: CACQGYGEKLFF. The CDR3, as DNA: TGTGCCTGCCAAGGCTACGGTGAAAAACTGTTTTTT.

There are many counts of this clonotype. The chain has TRBV2 and TRBJ1-5; D may be TRBD1 (5 bases). Germline CDR1 and CDR2: SNHLY and FYNNEI. With 7 bases removed from V and 16 bases from J, the gap between germline ends came to 17 bases. The CDR3 is made up of 11 amino acids. The CDR3 sequence: CASIGSGTYHF. The CDR3 region has the DNA TGTGCCAGCATTGGATCCGGGACCTATCATTTT. Full variable domain (remainder filled in from reference TRBV2 and TRBJ1-5): EPEVTQTPSHQVTQMGQEVILRCVPISNHLYFYWYRQILGQKVEFLVSFYNNEISEKSEIFDDQFSVERPDGSNFTLKIRSTKLEDSAMYFCASIGSGTYHFGDGTRLSIL.

This chain uses TRBV6-2 or TRBV6-3 with TRBJ1-6, with 7 nucleotides matching TRBD1. V was clipped by 6 bases and J by 9 bases; unmatched bases: 5. Germline CDR1 MNHEY, CDR2 SVGEGT. The CDR3 runs to 13 residues. In DNA form, the CDR3 reads TGTGCCAGCAGCGGACAGGAAGTTTCACCCCTCCACTTT. Residues: CASSGQEVSPLHF.

This clonotype was picked up many times. The V gene is TRBV7-8, the J gene TRBJ1-1, with D perhaps TRBD1 (5 bases). V dropped 5 bases and J dropped 8 bases, with 24 bases sitting between them. Germline V lookup: CDR1 SGHVS, CDR2 FQNEAQ. CDR3 size: 16 residues. Here the CDR3 DNA reads TGTGCCAGCAGCCGTACCGGGACTTTCTCTGGCGGGGAAGCTTTCTTT. It encodes CASSRTGTFSGGEAFF.

V gene TRBV11-2 combines with J gene TRBJ2-3; 7 bases are a match to TRBD1. This CDR3 comprises 17 residues. Trimming took 1 base from V and 2 from J; bases not matched to a gene: 9. Germline assignment: CDR1 SGHAT and CDR2 FQNNGV. In DNA, the CDR3 is TGTGCCAGCAGCTTAGCCCAACAGGGGTTTGCCACAGATACGCAGTATTTT. As protein: CASSLAQQGFATDTQYF.

Many counts were recorded for this clonotype. J is TRBJ1-1 and V is TRBV25-1; the match to TRBD1 covers 8 bases. The trim removed 4 bases at V and 3 bases at J, leaving 10 bases unmatched. The CDR3 runs 16 residues. Looked up from germline, CDR1 is MGHDK and CDR2 is SYGVNS. CDR3 protein: CASSALRGLGYTEAFF. The DNA for the CDR3 is TGTGCCAGCAGTGCGCTCAGGGGGCTAGGGTACACTGAAGCTTTCTTT. Combining the CDR3 with reference TRBV25-1 and TRBJ1-1 gives the whole variable domain EADIYQTPRYLVIGTGKKITLECSQTMGHDKMYWYQQDPGMELHLIHYSYGVNSTEKGDLSSESTVSRIRTEHFPLTLESARPSHTSQYLCASSALRGLGYTEAFFGQGTRLTVV.

In this sample, this clonotype turned up a few times. The chain uses TRBV11-2 and TRBJ2-1; TRBD2 aligns across 11 bases. The CDR3 runs to 15 residues. Germline V gene data show CDR1 as SGHAT and CDR2 as FQNNGV. V gave up 1 base and J gave up 6 bases; unmatched junction bases: 2. The CDR3 is CASSLGLAGGNEQFF. CDR3 nucleotide sequence: TGTGCCAGCAGCTTAGGCCTAGCGGGAGGCAATGAGCAGTTCTTC.

This chain links TRBV20-1 with TRBJ2-5; unclear D gene. V lost 6 bases and J lost 0, with 11 bases in between. Germline V CDR1 and CDR2: DFQATT, SNEGSKA (reference sequence). This CDR3 comprises 13 residues. CDR3 nucleotides: TGCAGTGCAGGGAACCAGAACCAAGAGACCCAGTACTTC. Its protein is CSAGNQNQETQYF.

The J gene is TRBJ1-1, the V gene TRBV7-9; D gene ambiguous. Trimming removed 0 bases at V and 5 bases at J, with 7 bases between. CDR3 length: 13 residues. Germline loops: CDR1 SEHNR, CDR2 FQNEAQ (reference sequence). CDR3 DNA: TGTGCCAGCAGCTTAGCGGTGGGAACTGAAGCTTTCTTT. Amino acids: CASSLAVGTEAFF. The complete variable domain, with remaining parts taken from reference TRBV7-9 and TRBJ1-1, reads DTGVSQNPRHKITKRGQNVTFRCDPISEHNRLYWYRQTLGQGPEFLTYFQNEAQLEKSRLLSDRFSAERPKGSFSTLEIQRTEQGDSAMYLCASSLAVGTEAFFGQGTRLTVV.

This chain connects TRBV27 to TRBJ2-1, with 10 bases fitting TRBD2. Germline lookup yields CDR1 MNHEY and CDR2 SMNVEV (reference sequence). V shed 2 bases, J shed 7 bases, and the junction held 11 bases outside the gene matches. This CDR3 comprises 17 residues. The DNA of the CDR3 is TGTGCCAGCAGTTTAGGGGCTAGCGGGAGTCGATGGAATGAGCAGTTCTTC. This translates into CASSLGASGSRWNEQFF.

The gene calls are TRBV25-1 and TRBJ2-1; the D is unclear. This CDR3 contains 16 residues. V was clipped by 1 base and J by 0 bases, with 10 bases between them. The germline gives CDR1 MGHDK, CDR2 SYGVNS. This CDR3 reads CASSELKGSSYNEQFF. CDR3 nucleotides: TGTGCCAGCAGTGAATTAAAAGGAAGCTCCTACAATGAGCAGTTCTTC.

This clonotype has a handful of counts. The chain joins TRBV12-3 or TRBV12-4 to TRBJ2-3; no definite D call. V was trimmed by 1 base and J by 2 bases, leaving 13 bases between them. This CDR3 comprises 16 residues. This CDR3 is CASSLGVRSYTDTQYF. DNA of the CDR3: TGTGCCAGCAGTTTAGGGGTGCGATCCTACACAGATACGCAGTATTTT.

The gene calls are TRBV2 and TRBJ1-1, with 8 bases identical to TRBD1. Germline V CDR1 and CDR2: SNHLY, FYNNEI. The trim removed 5 bases at V and 6 bases at J, leaving 8 bases unmatched. There are 14 residues in the CDR3. The CDR3 is CASSPDRAYPEAFF. For the CDR3, the DNA is TGTGCCAGCAGTCCGGACAGGGCGTACCCTGAAGCTTTCTTT.

This chain connects TRBV19 to TRBJ1-5, with D tentatively TRBD1 (5 bases). V shed 5 bases and J shed 5 bases, with 13 bases lying between them. CDR3 size: 14 residues. Germline values: CDR1 LNHDA, CDR2 SQIVND (reference sequence). CDR3 in amino acids: CASSPTGSYQPQHF. CDR3 in DNA: TGTGCCAGTAGTCCTACAGGCTCCTATCAGCCCCAGCATTTT.

The chain recombines TRBV12-3 or TRBV12-4 with TRBJ1-1; tentatively, D is TRBD1 (6 bases). Trimming removed 7 bases from V and 5 bases from J, with 14 bases in between. This CDR3 has 13 amino acids. The CDR3: CASNGGGGTEAFF. CDR3 coding DNA: TGTGCCAGCAACGGAGGGGGAGGGACTGAAGCTTTCTTT.

The V and J genes are TRBV20-1 and TRBJ2-1, with TRBD2 matching 7 bases. CDR1 DFQATT and CDR2 SNEGSKA come from the germline V gene (reference sequence). Losses at the gene ends were 3 bases for V and 8 bases for J; bases not matched to a gene: 13. There are 15 residues in the CDR3. For the CDR3, the DNA is TGCAGTGCTAGGGAACCAGCGGGATCTGGCGATGAGCAGTTCTTC. It is translated as CSAREPAGSGDEQFF.

This chain joins TRBV6-1 and TRBJ2-2; D uncertain. This CDR3 has 14 residues. V was shortened by 4 bases and J by 3 bases, with 9 bases between the two germline ends. Looked up from germline, CDR1 is MNHNS and CDR2 is SASEGT. The CDR3 DNA reads as TGTGCCAGCAGTGTAGGGTGGGACACCGGGGAGCTGTTTTTT. Protein sequence: CASSVGWDTGELFF.